This TCR beta chain originates from a study of shared clonotypes between healthy human individuals. Study-wide background: The donors, a couple of women and a few men, were aged 18 to 49.

Overall study findings and caveats: For naive CD4 cells, approximately 5% of clonotypes were shared across a handful of donors. Clonotype sharing levels among donors were expected to vary with sequencing depth.

Of note for this clone: Its specificity is unknown.

Trimming took 5 bases from V and 2 from J, leaving 12 bases between them. CDR1 and CDR2 (germline): GTSNPN, SVGIG (reference sequence). The CDR3 has 13 residues. Participating donors were healthy, HIV-negative adults free of recent acute infections or vaccinations. Assay used: immunoSEQ multiplex PCR; TCRdb lists only in-frame clones, some missing. The sample has 2 million to 2.5 million clones; more than 90% are singletons. Sample: naive CD4+ T cells sorted from blood. Subset here: CD45RA+ positively selected. This receptor was taken from a man aged 18 to 30 in good health. J is TRBJ1-1 and V is TRBV30, with D perhaps TRBD1 (5 bases). The CDR3 bases are TGTGCCTGGCGTCTCGACAGAAACACTGAAGCTTTCTTT. This gives the protein CAWRLDRNTEAFF. The full variable domain, completed using reference TRBV30 and TRBJ1-1, is SQTIHQWPATLVQPVGSPLSLECTVEGTSNPNLYWYRQAAGRGLQLLFYSVGIGQISSEVPQNLSASRPQDRQFILSSKKLLLSDSGFYLCAWRLDRNTEAFFGQGTRLTVV.